This T cell receptor beta chain was obtained from a study of blood T cell repertoires in COVID-19. Whole-study context: PBMCs, B-cell-depleted T cells, or T cells were the source of the cDNA or gDNA that made up the material.

The CDR3 extends over 17 amino acids. Data came from immunoSEQ multiplex PCR; TCRdb stores just in-frame clones and leaves some out. The sample has roughly 150,000 clones, under 85% seen once. This chain joins TRBV21-1 and TRBJ1-1; no check of the table's D call, TRBD1, against the DNA was made. TRBV21-1 corresponds to a pseudogene. The clonotype comes from a man between 65 and 85 years old with acute or convalescent COVID-19. The source material was peripheral blood. The CDR3 sequence is CASREKTVGTLNTEAFF. The CDR3 DNA reads TGTGCCAGCAGGGAGAAAACCGTGGGGACATTGAACACTGAAGCTTTCTTT.